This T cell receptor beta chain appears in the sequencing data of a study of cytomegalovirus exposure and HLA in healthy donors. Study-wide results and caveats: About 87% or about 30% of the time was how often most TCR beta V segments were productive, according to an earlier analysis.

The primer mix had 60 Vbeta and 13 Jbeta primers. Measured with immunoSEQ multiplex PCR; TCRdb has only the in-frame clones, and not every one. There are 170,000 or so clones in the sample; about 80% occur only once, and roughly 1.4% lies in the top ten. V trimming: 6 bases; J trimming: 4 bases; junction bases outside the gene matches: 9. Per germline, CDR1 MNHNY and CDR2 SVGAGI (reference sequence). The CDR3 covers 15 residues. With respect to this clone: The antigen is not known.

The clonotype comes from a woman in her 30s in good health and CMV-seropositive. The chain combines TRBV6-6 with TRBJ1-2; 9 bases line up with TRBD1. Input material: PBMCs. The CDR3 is CASSATDRGSYGYTF. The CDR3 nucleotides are TGTGCCAGCAGCGCTACGGACAGGGGATCCTATGGCTACACCTTC.